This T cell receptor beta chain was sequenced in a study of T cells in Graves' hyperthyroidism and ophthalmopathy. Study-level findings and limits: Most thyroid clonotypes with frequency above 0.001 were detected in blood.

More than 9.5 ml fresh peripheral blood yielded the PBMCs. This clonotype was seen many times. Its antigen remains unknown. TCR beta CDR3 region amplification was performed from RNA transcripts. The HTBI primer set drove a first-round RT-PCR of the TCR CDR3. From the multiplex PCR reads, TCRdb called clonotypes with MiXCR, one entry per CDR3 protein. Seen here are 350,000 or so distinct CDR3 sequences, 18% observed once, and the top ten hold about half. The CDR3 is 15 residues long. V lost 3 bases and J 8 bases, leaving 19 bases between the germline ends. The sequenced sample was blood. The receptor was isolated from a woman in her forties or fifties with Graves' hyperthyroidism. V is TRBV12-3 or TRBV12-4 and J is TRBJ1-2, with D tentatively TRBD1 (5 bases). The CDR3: CASSFDRDSTRGYTF. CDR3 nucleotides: TGTGCCAGCAGTTTCGACCGGGACTCAACGAGGGGCTACACCTTC.